Listed below are T cell receptor beta chains from one sample, sequenced in a study of blood T cell repertoires in COVID-19. TCRdb keeps only in-frame clones here, not all; method: immunoSEQ multiplex PCR. This sample has fewer than 200,000 clones, with 60% to 85% found just once. Material for sequencing was peripheral blood. All receptors derive from a woman aged 50 to 65 with active or convalescent COVID-19. Each CDR3 is given with its conserved first and last residue. Fields, in order: D gene, V gene, J gene, clone size, CDR3 protein, CDR3 DNA. The D gene is left open where the match is weak. The size field is filled for only some rows; it gives once, few, many or a size class.

TRBD1,TRBV5-1,TRBJ1-2,.,CASSLADRAYGYTF,TGCGCCAGCAGCTTGGCGGACAGGGCTTATGGCTACACCTTC
TRBD1,TRBV18,TRBJ2-6,.,CASSLGQGAGLRGANVLTF,TGTGCCAGCTCCCTCGGACAGGGGGCAGGACTGAGAGGGGCCAACGTCCTGACTTTC
TRBD1,TRBV2,TRBJ2-7,.,CASTIDRGHTYEQYF,TGTGCCAGCACCATCGACAGGGGTCATACGTACGAGCAGTACTTC
TRBD1,TRBV30,TRBJ2-7,.,CAWSVPGGSYEQYF,TGTGCCTGGAGTGTACCAGGGGGCTCCTACGAGCAGTACTTC
TRBD1,TRBV5-1,TRBJ2-3,.,CASSLRQGADTQYF,TGCGCCAGCAGCTTACGACAGGGGGCAGATACGCAGTATTTT
.,TRBV29-1,TRBJ1-1,once,CSASRGYAEAFF,TGCAGCGCAAGCAGGGGATACGCTGAAGCTTTCTTT
TRBD2,TRBV6-1,TRBJ2-5,.,CASSEQPAGVGETQYF,TGTGCCAGCAGTGAACAACCAGCGGGAGTCGGAGAGACCCAGTACTTC
.,TRBV7-2,TRBJ1-3,few,CASSTGSSGNTIYF,TGTGCCAGCAGTACAGGGAGCTCTGGAAACACCATATATTTT
.,TRBV12-3/TRBV12-4,TRBJ1-2,.,CASSLVYIYGYTF,TGTGCCAGCAGTTTAGTTTACATCTATGGCTACACCTTC
TRBD1,TRBV2,TRBJ1-5,.,CASSQDRAAQPQHF,TGTGCCAGCAGCCAAGACAGGGCGGCTCAGCCCCAGCATTTT